These 10 T cell receptor beta chains were all obtained from the same sample, sequenced in a study of blood T cell repertoires in COVID-19. Profiled with immunoSEQ multiplex PCR; TCRdb holds only in-frame clones, not every one. Altogether about 110,000 clones are present, approximately 85% being singletons, with the ten largest covering approximately 5%. The sequenced material came from peripheral blood. The receptors here all came from a woman aged 60 to 75 with COVID-19, enrolled during active disease.

The chain uses TRBV6-5 and TRBJ1-2; the D gene is possibly TRBD1 (5 bases). Trimming took 5 bases from V and 0 from J, leaving 13 bases between them. This CDR3 has 15 amino acids. CDR1 MNHEY and CDR2 SVGAGI come from the germline V gene. The CDR3 DNA sequence: TGTGCCAGCAGTCCCCAGGGTTCCGCTAACTATGGCTACACCTTC. This translates into CASSPQGSANYGYTF.

This chain connects TRBV5-6 to TRBJ1-1; D might be TRBD1 (5 bases). Germline V CDR1 and CDR2: SGHDT, YYEEEE. The germline V and J ends were trimmed by 1 base and 8 bases, with 9 bases remaining between them. CDR3 length equals 12 residues. As DNA, the CDR3 is TGTGCCAGCAGCTTGTACAGGAAAGAAGCTTTCTTT. Residues: CASSLYRKEAFF.

The rearrangement joins TRBV18 to TRBJ2-5; 8 nucleotides line up with TRBD1. CDR1 is KGHSH, CDR2 LQKENI, per germline. This CDR3 contains 18 residues. Trimming at V came to 5 bases and at J to 4 bases, leaving 18 bases not matched to a gene. The DNA of the CDR3 is TGTGCCAGCTCAGTCTGGACAGGGCCCGGCGTGTTGCGAGAGACCCAGTACTTC. Encoded protein: CASSVWTGPGVLRETQYF.

This chain uses TRBV15 with TRBJ1-6, with TRBD1 matching over 7 bases. The germline V gene encodes CDR1 LNHNV and CDR2 YYDKDF (reference sequence). The CDR3 has 16 amino acids. V shed 1 base and J 5 bases; nucleotides not matched to a gene: 5. CDR3 in amino acids: CATSRVPGQNNSPLHF. CDR3 coding DNA: TGTGCCACCAGCAGAGTACCGGGACAGAATAATTCACCCCTCCACTTT.

The rearrangement links TRBV4-2 to TRBJ2-2, with a possible D match to TRBD1 (5 bases). CDR1 is LGHNA, CDR2 YNFKEQ, per germline. The V end lost 2 bases, the J end lost 1 base, and 8 bases lay between the germline ends. This CDR3 spans 15 amino acids. The CDR3 nucleotides are TGTGCCAGCAGCCAACCAGACAGGAACACCGGGGAGCTGTTTTTT. It translates to CASSQPDRNTGELFF.

The chain uses TRBV28 and TRBJ2-6; no reliable D call. Germline V gives CDR1 MDHEN, CDR2 SYDVKM. V dropped 3 bases and J dropped 0 bases, with 9 bases sitting between them. This CDR3 contains 16 residues. CDR3 region: CASSFLLSSGANVLTF. The CDR3 DNA reads TGTGCCAGCAGTTTCCTTTTGAGCTCTGGGGCCAACGTCCTGACTTTC.

V usage is TRBV9 and J usage is TRBJ1-1; no firm D call. The CDR3 is made up of 14 amino acids. V was clipped by 0 bases and J by 1 base, with 7 bases between them. The germline V gene has CDR1 SGDLS and CDR2 YYNGEE. CDR3 DNA: TGTGCCAGCAGCGTAGGCACAGCGAACACTGAAGCTTTCTTT. The encoded protein is CASSVGTANTEAFF.

The J gene is TRBJ1-1, the V gene TRBV10-3; possible D gene TRBD1, 5 bases. CDR3 length: 12 amino acids. V was shortened by 3 bases and J by 9 bases, with 11 bases between the two germline ends. CDR1 ENHRY and CDR2 SYGVKD come from the germline V gene. For the CDR3, the DNA is TGTGCCATCAGTGAAGAGGGGACTAAAGCTTTCTTT. It is translated as CAISEEGTKAFF.

V usage is TRBV19 and J usage is TRBJ2-1; 8 bases match TRBD1. Losses at the gene ends were 3 bases for V and 3 bases for J; bases not matched to a gene: 10. This CDR3 region has 17 residues. Germline values: CDR1 LNHDA, CDR2 SQIVND (reference sequence). The chain's CDR3 is CASSMVPQGAFYNEQFF. The CDR3 bases are TGTGCCAGTAGTATGGTGCCGCAGGGGGCGTTCTACAATGAGCAGTTCTTC.

V is TRBV6-5 and J is TRBJ1-1; D is uncertain. In germline, CDR1 is MNHEY, CDR2 SVGAGI. The CDR3 is 15 residues long. The V end lost 0 bases, the J end lost 5 bases, and 13 bases lay between the germline ends. The CDR3 sequence is CASSYSAVGGTEAFF. The CDR3 nucleotides are TGTGCCAGCAGTTACTCGGCGGTTGGAGGGACTGAAGCTTTCTTT.